This T cell receptor (beta chain) derives from a study of shared clonotypes between healthy human individuals. Measured with immunoSEQ multiplex PCR; TCRdb has only the in-frame clones, and not every one. The sample has about 1 million clones, roughly 74% seen once. The germline CDR1 and CDR2 sequences are SNHLY and FYNNEI. This CDR3 is built from 15 residues. Trimming shortened V by 4 bases and J by 5 bases, and 17 bases separated the two germline ends. The sample taken for sequencing was memory CD4+ T cells from PBMCs. The subset: CD45RA-negative fraction. The chain carries TRBV2 and TRBJ1-1; the D gene is possibly TRBD1 (6 bases). The TCR originated in a man aged 18-30 years in good health. Some clones in this sample may be carry-over from other donors' samples. Here the CDR3 DNA reads TGTGCCAGCAGTGCCGGCAGGGGCTTCGGTACTGAAGCTTTCTTT. Translated: CASSAGRGFGTEAFF.